This T cell receptor (beta chain) was captured by sequencing in a study of blood T cell repertoires in COVID-19. For the study at large: Collection of acute and convalescent COVID-19 samples took place in the United States, Italy and Spain.

Profiling relied on immunoSEQ multiplex PCR, and the TCRdb table lists in-frame clones only, not all of them. The table has approximately 200,000 clones, around 80% seen once. The V and J ends lost 10 bases and 2 bases respectively, with 12 bases between them. The CDR3 spans 13 residues. The germline CDR1 and CDR2 sequences are MDHEN and SYDVKM. The sample was peripheral blood. This sequence originates from a human donor with acute or convalescent COVID-19. The donor label of this sample is uncertain. The V and J genes are TRBV28 and TRBJ1-5; maybe TRBD1 (5 bases). CDR3 sequence reads: CATKGRGNQPQHF. In DNA form, the CDR3 reads TGTGCCACCAAGGGGAGGGGCAATCAGCCCCAGCATTTT.